This TCR beta chain derives from a study of beta chain features in type 1 diabetes. Study-level findings and limits: Type 1 diabetes patients had TCRB CDR3s that were shorter (moderately but significantly so) in all four CD4+ subsets.

Worth noting for this clone: Antigen specificity is unknown.

cDNA synthesis used the whole RNA isolate, giving expressed TCRB sequences. Clones were read by immunoSEQ multiplex PCR, and TCRdb kept only the in-frame ones, dropping some. The table shows around 14,000 clones, with roughly four fifths occurring only once. This CDR3 spans 16 amino acids. Unmatched junction bases numbered 8, after V lost 4 bases and J lost 5 bases. From germline, CDR1 is SGHAT and CDR2 FQNNGV. J is TRBJ2-5 and V is TRBV11-2; TRBD2 matches 12 bases. This receptor was taken from a woman aged 18 to 35 with type 1 diabetes. Sequenced material: stem cell memory CD4+ T cells from blood. Here the CDR3 DNA reads TGTGCCAGCAGCTCACCTAGCGGGAGGGCCTGGGAGACCCAGTACTTC. This sequence encodes CASSSPSGRAWETQYF.